A single T cell receptor beta chain is shown here with its context. These data come from a study of technical replicates of blood from a few donors. Libraries were prepared by immunoSEQ multiplex PCR; TCRdb keeps only in-frame clonotypes and omits some of them. Here the sample spans 15,000 to 20,000 clones, 85% to 90% being singletons. The CDR3 length is 14 residues. In germline, CDR1 is SGHVS, CDR2 FQNEAQ. Trimming removed 0 bases from V and 5 bases from J, with 8 bases in between. This TCR came from a human donor in good health. The rearrangement joins TRBV7-8 to TRBJ2-1; D perhaps matches TRBD2 (5 bases). The sequencing input was PBMCs. DNA for the CDR3: TGTGCCAGCAGCTTAGCGCCGGGGAACAATGAGCAGTTCTTC. Translated, it gives CASSLAPGNNEQFF. Variable domain in full (rest from reference TRBV7-8 and TRBJ2-1): GAGVSQSPRYKVAKRGQDVALRCDPISGHVSLFWYQQALGQGPEFLTYFQNEAQLDKSGLPSDRFFAERPEGSVSTLKIQRTQQEDSAVYLCASSLAPGNNEQFFGPGTRLTVL.